A single sample is the source of the 6 T cell receptor beta chains below, sequenced in a study of cytomegalovirus exposure and HLA in healthy donors. Vbeta (60) and Jbeta (13) primers were used in the PCR. Sequencing was performed with immunoSEQ multiplex PCR; in TCRdb, only in-frame clones are kept and a portion is missing. The table shows about 160,000 clones, with approximately 72% occurring only once. The specimen sequenced was PBMCs. These TCRs come from a female donor in good health and CMV-seronegative.

The rearrangement joins TRBV5-1 to TRBJ2-1; 10 positions agree with TRBD2. Losses at the gene ends were 1 base for V and 4 bases for J; bases not matched to a gene: 5. Germline CDR1 and CDR2: SGHRS and YFSETQ. The CDR3 is 16 amino acids. CDR3: CASSLLGTSAYNEQFF. The CDR3 DNA reads as TGCGCCAGCAGCTTGTTAGGGACTAGCGCATACAATGAGCAGTTCTTC.

The sample holds one count of this clone. The chain recombines TRBV5-6 with TRBJ1-5; 7 nucleotides line up with TRBD1. The trim removed 2 bases at V and 6 bases at J, leaving 5 bases unmatched. The germline gives CDR1 SGHDT, CDR2 YYEEEE. The CDR3 runs 14 residues. CDR3 sequence: CASSFRGFVQPQHF. The CDR3 DNA reads as TGTGCCAGCAGCTTCAGGGGGTTCGTTCAGCCCCAGCATTTT.

This chain joins TRBV12-1 and TRBJ1-2; TRBD1 is the table's D call, not checked against the DNA. TRBV12-1 is an annotated pseudogene. This CDR3 has 16 amino acids. CDR3 sequence: CASSFGIGRQGYGYTF. The DNA for the CDR3 is TGTGCCAGCAGCTTCGGTATAGGGCGACAGGGCTATGGCTACACCTTC.

DNA for the CDR3: TGTGCCAGCAGTTACTCGGGCATTAGCTCTGGAAACACCATATATTTT. This encodes CASSYSGISSGNTIYF. V and J are TRBV6-5 and TRBJ1-3; D is unresolved. V dropped 0 bases and J dropped 0 bases, with 9 bases sitting between them. Germline V gene data show CDR1 as MNHEY and CDR2 as SVGAGI. The CDR3 is 16 amino acids.

V usage is TRBV19 and J usage is TRBJ2-7; D perhaps matches TRBD1 (6 bases). The V end lost 0 bases, the J end lost 4 bases, and 16 bases lay between the germline ends. Germline V gene sequence: CDR1 LNHDA, CDR2 SQIVND (reference sequence). This CDR3 spans 16 amino acids. This CDR3 reads CASSIDRGTPRYEQYF. DNA of the CDR3: TGTGCCAGTAGTATAGATCGTGGGACACCGCGGTACGAGCAGTACTTC.

This clone was observed a few times. The rearrangement joins TRBV19 to TRBJ2-7; D is uncertain. Germline CDR1 is LNHDA and CDR2 is SQIVND (reference sequence). There are 12 residues in the CDR3. Between the trimmed V and J ends, which lost 10 bases and 3 bases, there was a span of 13 bases. The DNA for the CDR3 is TGTGCCACGGTCCTTTCCCTCTACGAGCAGTACTTC. It yields the protein CATVLSLYEQYF.